These 31 T cell receptor beta chains were all obtained from the same sample, sequenced in a study of post-analysis software for immune sequencing data. The antigens for these receptors are not known. Every TCR beta cDNA library bore unique molecular identifiers. TCRdb reprocessed the PCR reads with MiXCR, giving one entry per CDR3 protein. The sample consists of about 540,000 distinct CDR3 sequences, around a third of them appearing once. Whole-study findings and limits: Relative to controls, patients had five TRBV segments at higher frequency, with TRBV5-6, TRBV5-1 and TRBV20-1 among these.

The sample consisted of blood. These receptors all come from a girl between 2 and 17 years old with multiple sclerosis.

Ten or more counts support this clonotype. The gene calls are TRBV20-1 and TRBJ2-7, with 11 bases identical to TRBD2. CDR3 length: 17 amino acids. Germline V gives CDR1 DFQATT, CDR2 SNEGSKA (reference sequence). The V and J ends lost 6 bases and 0 bases, in that order; junction bases with no gene match: 13. CDR3 DNA sequence: TGCAGTGCCCACCGGGCTAGCGGGGGGTTAAGCTCCTACGAGCAGTACTTC. It is translated as CSAHRASGGLSSYEQYF.

This chain joins TRBV4-1 and TRBJ2-2, with D possibly TRBD1 on 5 matching bases. Deletions cut 1 base from V and 4 bases from J, with 10 bases between. CDR1 and CDR2 (germline): MGHRA, YSYEKL. There are 15 residues in the CDR3. Here the CDR3 reads CASSQVAGITGELFF. In nucleotides, the CDR3 is TGCGCCAGCAGCCAAGTTGCAGGGATCACCGGGGAGCTGTTTTTT.

The chain carries TRBV19 and TRBJ2-7; 10 nucleotides align to TRBD2. CDR1 and CDR2 (germline): LNHDA, SQIVND (reference sequence). This CDR3 has 16 amino acids. J gave up 1 base and V 5 bases, and 8 bases lay outside the gene matches. The CDR3 reads CASSAGTSDSSYEQYF. In nucleotides, the CDR3 is TGTGCCAGTAGTGCAGGGACTAGCGACAGTTCCTACGAGCAGTACTTC.

This clonotype was seen only once. The J gene is TRBJ2-3, the V gene TRBV7-2; 10 bases match TRBD2. This CDR3 is built from 15 residues. Germline lookup yields CDR1 SGHTA and CDR2 FQGNSA. With V trimmed by 4 bases and J by 4 bases, 5 bases remained unmatched. CDR3 loop: CASSSGLARPDTQYF. DNA of the CDR3: TGTGCCAGCAGCTCGGGACTAGCGAGGCCAGATACGCAGTATTTT. Combining the CDR3 with reference TRBV7-2 and TRBJ2-3 gives the whole variable domain GAGVSQSPSNKVTEKGKDVELRCDPISGHTALYWYRQSLGQGLEFLIYFQGNSAPDKSGLPSDRFSAERTGGSVSTLTIQRTQQEDSAVYLCASSSGLARPDTQYFGPGTRLTVL.

This rearrangement joins TRBV5-1 to TRBJ2-5; 7 bases align to TRBD1. Losses at the gene ends were 7 bases for V and 2 bases for J; bases not matched to a gene: 8. This CDR3 contains 14 residues. CDR1 is SGHRS and CDR2 is YFSETQ in the germline V gene. The CDR3 nucleotides read TGCGCCAGCGGTCAATCGGGACAGCAAGAGACCCAGTACTTC. This sequence encodes CASGQSGQQETQYF. Full variable domain (outside the CDR3, taken from reference TRBV5-1 and TRBJ2-5): KAGVTQTPRYLIKTRGQQVTLSCSPISGHRSVSWYQQTPGQGLQFLFEYFSETQRNKGNFPGRFSGRQFSNSRSEMNVSTLELGDSALYLCASGQSGQQETQYFGPGTRLLVL.

The chain is built from TRBV9 and TRBJ2-3; no reliable D call. Germline values: CDR1 SGDLS, CDR2 YYNGEE. CDR3 size: 13 residues. V was pared by 1 base and J by 5 bases, with 8 bases between. The CDR3 loop is CASSVTDGDTQYF. The DNA of the CDR3 is TGTGCCAGCAGCGTAACGGATGGAGATACGCAGTATTTT.

The gene calls are TRBV20-1 and TRBJ1-6; possibly TRBD1 for D (5 bases). Germline CDR1 is DFQATT and CDR2 is SNEGSKA (reference sequence). Trimming took 7 bases from V and 7 from J, leaving 11 bases between them. The CDR3 consists of 12 residues. CDR3 in amino acids: CSVRRENSPLHF. The CDR3 region has the DNA TGCAGTGTACGCAGGGAGAATTCACCCCTCCACTTT.

In this sample, this clonotype turned up a few times. J is TRBJ1-5 and V is TRBV7-9, with 9 nucleotides matching TRBD1. CDR1 SEHNR and CDR2 FQNEAQ come from the germline V gene (reference sequence). Trimming took 8 bases from V and 8 from J; bases not matched to a gene: 16. The CDR3 is 16 amino acids. The CDR3 protein is CASARRGQGTPEPQHF. The CDR3 bases are TGTGCCAGCGCGAGGAGGGGACAGGGTACTCCGGAGCCCCAGCATTTT.

The table lists this clonotype with a few counts. This chain connects TRBV5-1 to TRBJ2-3; perhaps TRBD2 as D (5 bases). Trimming took 0 bases from V and 2 from J, leaving 19 bases between them. The length of the CDR3 is 18 residues. Germline assignment: CDR1 SGHRS and CDR2 YFSETQ. The CDR3 DNA is TGCGCCAGCAGCTTGGGGCGGGCTACCTCCTTCTTCACAGATACGCAGTATTTT. Its translation is CASSLGRATSFFTDTQYF.

The chain carries TRBV7-8 and TRBJ2-7; no clear D. The germline V gene encodes CDR1 SGHVS and CDR2 FQNEAQ. CDR3 length equals 15 residues. Deletions cut 2 bases from V and 7 bases from J, with 18 bases between. CDR3 sequence: CASSLIRVFGNEQYF. The CDR3, as DNA: TGTGCCAGCAGCTTAATTAGGGTTTTCGGCAATGAGCAGTACTTC.

The V gene is TRBV2, the J gene TRBJ2-2; the D gene is possibly TRBD1 (5 bases). This CDR3 spans 15 amino acids. V lost 3 bases to trimming and J lost 1 base, with 9 bases between them. Germline loops: CDR1 SNHLY, CDR2 FYNNEI. The CDR3 protein is CASSERQGNTGELFF. The CDR3 nucleotides read TGTGCCAGCAGTGAGCGGCAGGGGAACACCGGGGAGCTGTTTTTT.

The chain recombines TRBV7-2 with TRBJ1-4; tentatively, D is TRBD1 (5 bases). V lost 5 bases and J lost 7, with 20 bases in between. Germline V gene data show CDR1 as SGHTA and CDR2 as FQGNSA. This CDR3 is 16 amino acids long. The CDR3 loop reads CASSPSGGIGAEKLFF. CDR3 nucleotide sequence: TGTGCCAGCAGCCCCTCGGGGGGTATTGGAGCTGAAAAACTGTTTTTT.

At least ten counts were recorded for this clonotype. The chain has TRBV7-9 and TRBJ2-7; TRBD1 or TRBD2 may be the D gene (5 bases each). The V gene's germline CDR1 is SEHNR and CDR2 FQNEAQ (reference sequence). Trimming stripped 4 bases from V and 0 bases from J, with 16 bases between. The CDR3 covers 16 residues. In DNA, the CDR3 is TGTGCCAGCAGCTCCACCATCCGGGACGGCTCCTACGAGCAGTACTTC. The encoded protein is CASSSTIRDGSYEQYF.

V is TRBV20-1 and J is TRBJ2-7; weak D call: TRBD2 (6 bases). Looked up from germline, CDR1 is DFQATT and CDR2 is SNEGSKA (reference sequence). The CDR3 spans 15 residues. Deletions cut 3 bases from V and 0 bases from J, with 15 bases between. The CDR3 nucleotides are TGCAGTGCTAGTCTGTTAGCGGACCACTCCTACGAGCAGTACTTC. It is translated as CSASLLADHSYEQYF.

In its sample, this clonotype was seen a few times. Written as DNA, the CDR3 is TGTGCCAGCAGCTTGATTGGTGGCGGGGGAAACAATGAGCAGTTCTTC. It translates to CASSLIGGGGNNEQFF. The genes are TRBV5-8 and TRBJ2-1; 7 positions agree with TRBD2. Trimming at V came to 1 base and at J to 5 bases, leaving 9 bases not matched to a gene. The germline CDR1 and CDR2 sequences are SGHTS and YDEGEE. The CDR3 is 16 residues long.

This clonotype was counted at least ten times. The chain uses TRBV29-1 and TRBJ2-1; D is tentatively TRBD1 or TRBD2 (5 bases each). The CDR3 is 12 residues long. Trimming shortened V by 7 bases and J by 7 bases, and 14 bases separated the two germline ends. CDR1 SQVTM and CDR2 ANQGSEA come from the germline V gene. This CDR3 reads CSATGAENEQFF. As DNA, the CDR3 is TGCAGCGCAACCGGGGCCGAAAATGAGCAGTTCTTC.

The chain combines TRBV6-5 with TRBJ2-5; D unresolved. V lost 4 bases and J lost 4, with 13 bases in between. The CDR3 loop spans 14 amino acids. CDR1 and CDR2 from the germline V gene are MNHEY and SVGAGI. CDR3 sequence reads: CASSSRVVGETQYF. The DNA of the CDR3 is TGTGCCAGCAGTTCCCGGGTGGTGGGAGAGACCCAGTACTTC.

This clonotype was counted only a few times. The chain joins TRBV15 to TRBJ2-5, with 9 bases that match TRBD1. V was clipped by 5 bases and J by 1 base; unmatched bases: 11. There are 17 residues in the CDR3. Germline lookup yields CDR1 LNHNV and CDR2 YYDKDF (reference sequence). This chain's CDR3 is CATSFRDRVVFQETQYF. The CDR3 nucleotides read TGTGCCACCAGCTTCCGGGACAGGGTCGTGTTCCAAGAGACCCAGTACTTC.

The chain recombines TRBV7-3 with TRBJ2-3; TRBD2 is a possible D gene (6 bases). This CDR3 contains 17 residues. Germline values: CDR1 SGHTA, CDR2 FQGTGA. Trimming removed 3 bases at V and 2 bases at J, with 18 bases between. The CDR3 region has the DNA TGTGCCAGCAGCTTCATCAATACACGGGACTCCACAGATACGCAGTATTTT. Protein product: CASSFINTRDSTDTQYF.

The chain couples TRBV4-1 to TRBJ1-1; tentatively, D is TRBD1 (6 bases). The CDR3 consists of 15 residues. Germline V gene sequence: CDR1 MGHRA, CDR2 YSYEKL. The V and J ends lost 1 base and 1 base respectively, with 10 bases between them. The CDR3 region is CASSQGQGKNTEAFF. In nucleotides, the CDR3 is TGCGCCAGCAGCCAAGGCCAGGGGAAGAACACTGAAGCTTTCTTT.

There are many counts of this clonotype. The rearrangement uses TRBV2 and TRBJ2-7; TRBD2 matches 13 bases. V shed 9 bases and J 2 bases; nucleotides not matched to a gene: 7. The CDR3 is 15 amino acids. Germline CDR1 and CDR2: SNHLY and FYNNEI. The CDR3 here is CASTTSGGSTYEQYF. DNA for the CDR3: TGTGCCAGTACGACTAGCGGGGGGTCTACCTACGAGCAGTACTTC.

V and J are TRBV9 and TRBJ2-7; D is possibly TRBD1 (5 bases). The V end was cut by 2 bases, the J end by 1 base, with 13 bases between. This CDR3 has 15 residues. The germline V gene has CDR1 SGDLS and CDR2 YYNGEE. The CDR3 coding sequence is TGTGCCAGCAGCGTCTCAGGGCTACTATCCTACGAGCAGTACTTC. Its translation: CASSVSGLLSYEQYF.

This clonotype was observed a single time. The V and J genes are TRBV20-1 and TRBJ2-7; 10 positions match TRBD1. The CDR3 spans 13 residues. The V gene end was trimmed by 5 bases and the J gene end by 3 bases; junction bases not matched to a gene: 4. CDR1 and CDR2 from the germline V gene are DFQATT and SNEGSKA (reference sequence). CDR3 protein: CSAPGQGDYEQYV. DNA of the CDR3: TGCAGTGCTCCAGGACAGGGGGACTACGAGCAGTACGTC.

This clonotype was observed a handful of times. This chain uses TRBV6-5 with TRBJ2-1; the match to TRBD2 covers 7 bases. The CDR3 sequence is 14 residues long. Germline V gives CDR1 MNHEY, CDR2 SVGAGI. J was trimmed by 8 bases and V by 5 bases; bases with no gene match: 9. CDR3 loop: CASSRSQRGHEQFF. The CDR3 coding sequence is TGTGCCAGCAGTAGGAGCCAGCGGGGCCATGAGCAGTTCTTC.

The J gene is TRBJ2-1, the V gene TRBV12-3 or TRBV12-4; possible D gene TRBD2, 7 bases. V lost 5 bases, J lost 2 bases, and 10 bases lay in between. The CDR3 covers 14 residues. The CDR3 spells CASSGGGTYNEQFF. The DNA for the CDR3 is TGTGCCAGCAGTGGCGGGGGCACCTACAATGAGCAGTTCTTC.

This sequence joins TRBV18 and TRBJ2-1; no clear D gene. Looked up from germline, CDR1 is KGHSH and CDR2 is LQKENI. Trimming pared 2 bases from V and 4 bases from J, leaving 6 bases between. The CDR3 length is 13 residues. CDR3 residues: CASSPSPYNEQFF. The CDR3 region has the DNA TGTGCCAGCTCACCAAGCCCTTACAATGAGCAGTTCTTC.

In this sample, this clonotype turned up a few times. This chain links TRBV28 with TRBJ1-4; the D is unclear. CDR3 length equals 14 residues. The ends were cut back, 6 bases at V and 0 bases at J, with 8 bases in the middle. Germline CDR1 and CDR2: MDHEN and SYDVKM. For the CDR3, the DNA is TGTGCCAGCAGCACTCCTGCAACTAATGAAAAACTGTTTTTT. Its protein product is CASSTPATNEKLFF.

This rearrangement joins TRBV5-1 to TRBJ1-1, with 9 nucleotides matching TRBD1. The CDR3 has 15 residues. CDR1 SGHRS and CDR2 YFSETQ come from the germline V gene. The V and J ends lost 4 bases and 1 base, in that order; junction bases with no gene match: 5. The CDR3 DNA reads as TGCGCCAGCAGCCACATGACAGGGGGGAACACTGAAGCTTTCTTT. Residues: CASSHMTGGNTEAFF.

This clonotype has more than one count but fewer than ten. This chain links TRBV6-6 with TRBJ2-3; no definite D call. The V gene's germline CDR1 is MNHNY and CDR2 SVGAGI (reference sequence). Trimming left V 7 bases short and J 3 bases short, with 11 bases between. The CDR3 spans 13 residues. The CDR3 DNA sequence: TGTGCCAGCACCGACCCCGCAACAGATACGCAGTATTTT. Amino acid sequence: CASTDPATDTQYF.

The gene calls are TRBV7-2 and TRBJ1-1, with 10 bases identical to TRBD1. The CDR3 has 17 amino acids. V lost 6 bases to trimming and J lost 1 base; unmatched junction nucleotides: 11. Germline CDR1 and CDR2: SGHTA and FQGNSA. The CDR3: CASSPPGQGIKNTEAFF. CDR3 nucleotide sequence: TGTGCCAGCAGTCCGCCGGGACAGGGGATTAAGAACACTGAAGCTTTCTTT.

The chain employs TRBV7-2 and TRBJ1-1, with 10 nucleotides matching TRBD1. Losses at the gene ends were 7 bases for V and 3 bases for J; bases not matched to a gene: 5. CDR1 is SGHTA and CDR2 is FQGNSA in the germline V gene. This CDR3 spans 14 amino acids. The CDR3 coding sequence is TGTGCCAGCACCCCGGGACAGGGGTACACTGAAGCTTTCTTT. Translating gives CASTPGQGYTEAFF.